This entry features one TCR beta chain sequence. The data are from a study of T cell responses to AZD1222 COVID-19 vaccine. The ends were cut back, 5 bases at V and 2 bases at J, with 10 bases in the middle. Germline CDR1 reads SGHTA; CDR2 reads FQGTGA. This CDR3 spans 15 amino acids. TCRdb's copy holds only in-frame clones and misses some; the assay was immunoSEQ multiplex PCR. The data hold about 73,000 clones, with roughly nine tenths observed a single time. The chain combines TRBV7-3 with TRBJ1-6, with D perhaps TRBD1 (6 bases). The sequences come from peripheral blood, collected 28 days after the second AZD1222 dose. The sequence was obtained from an adult who received the AZD1222 COVID-19 vaccine. The CDR3 DNA follows: TGTGCCAGCAGCAAGGACAGAGCCTATAATTCACCCCTCCACTTT. The encoded protein is CASSKDRAYNSPLHF.